This entry is about one T cell receptor beta chain. Profiled with immunoSEQ multiplex PCR; TCRdb holds only in-frame clones, not every one. This sample carries around 340,000 clones, about 88% of them seen once, and the ten largest clones take 0.95% to 1.1%. This specimen belongs to a study of blood T cell repertoires in COVID-19. Across the study: Researchers got acute and convalescent COVID-19 samples from the United States, Italy and Spain. Sample material is recorded as cDNA or gDNA derived from T cells, B-cell-depleted T cells, or PBMCs.

Grouping used clinical history reported by participants in a survey and questionnaire. The sample comprised PBMCs or T cells enriched from blood (not recorded which). The receptor's source is a woman under 40 who had been exposed to COVID-19.

For the CDR3, the DNA is TGTGCCAGCACCTCCGGACTAGCGGGATACAATGAGCAGTTCTTC. It yields the protein CASTSGLAGYNEQFF. This chain connects TRBV25-1 to TRBJ2-1; TRBD2 agrees at 12 bases. This CDR3 is built from 15 residues. Germline CDR1 MGHDK, CDR2 SYGVNS. V dropped 7 bases and J dropped 4; count of bases not matched to a gene: 5.